Given below is one T cell receptor (beta chain) in context. The sample comes from a study of blood T cells in healthy people across ages. This CDR3 spans 15 amino acids. Germline V lookup: CDR1 SNHLY, CDR2 FYNNEI. Trimming took 6 bases from V and 0 from J, leaving 9 bases between them. The sample providers were healthy Caucasian people from Russia, aged roughly 6 to 90. Through a sample-barcoded 5' primer and a J-beta primer mix, a second PCR was run for 7 to 11 cycles. A single record per CDR3 protein comes from TCRdb applying MiXCR to the 5' RACE reads. This table holds around 1,500,000 distinct CDR3 sequences, 42% found once.

This TCR was sampled from a woman younger than 35 in good health. What was sequenced was blood. The chain uses TRBV2 and TRBJ2-6; D not resolved. The CDR3 region has the DNA TGTGCCAGCAGGACCAAGAGCTCTGGGGCCAACGTCCTGACTTTC. It yields the protein CASRTKSSGANVLTF.